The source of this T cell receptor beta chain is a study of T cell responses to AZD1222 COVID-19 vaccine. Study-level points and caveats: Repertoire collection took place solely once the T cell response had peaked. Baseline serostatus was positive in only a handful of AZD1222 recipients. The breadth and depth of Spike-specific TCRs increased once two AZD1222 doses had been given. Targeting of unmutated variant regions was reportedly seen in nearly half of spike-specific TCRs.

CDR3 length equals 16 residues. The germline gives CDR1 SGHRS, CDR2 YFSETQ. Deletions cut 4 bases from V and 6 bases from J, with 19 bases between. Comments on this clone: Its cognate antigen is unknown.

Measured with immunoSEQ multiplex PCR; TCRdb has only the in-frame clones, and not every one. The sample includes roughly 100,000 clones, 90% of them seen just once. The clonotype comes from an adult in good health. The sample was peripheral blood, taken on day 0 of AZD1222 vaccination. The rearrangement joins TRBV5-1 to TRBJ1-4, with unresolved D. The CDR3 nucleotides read TGCGCCAGCAGCGAACAAGCTTCGATGGGATATGAAAAACTGTTTTTT. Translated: CASSEQASMGYEKLFF. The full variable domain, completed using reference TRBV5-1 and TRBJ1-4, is KAGVTQTPRYLIKTRGQQVTLSCSPISGHRSVSWYQQTPGQGLQFLFEYFSETQRNKGNFPGRFSGRQFSNSRSEMNVSTLELGDSALYLCASSEQASMGYEKLFFGSGTQLSVL.